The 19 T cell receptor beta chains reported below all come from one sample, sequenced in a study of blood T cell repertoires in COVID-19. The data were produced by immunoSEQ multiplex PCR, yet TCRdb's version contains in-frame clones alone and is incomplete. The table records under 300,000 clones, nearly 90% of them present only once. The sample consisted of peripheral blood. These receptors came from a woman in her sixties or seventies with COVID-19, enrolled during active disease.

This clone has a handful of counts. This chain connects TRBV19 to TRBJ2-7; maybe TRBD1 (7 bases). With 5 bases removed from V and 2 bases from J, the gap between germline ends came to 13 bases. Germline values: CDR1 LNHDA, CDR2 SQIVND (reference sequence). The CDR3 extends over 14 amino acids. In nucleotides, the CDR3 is TGTGCCAGTAGTGCGGGACAGCGGGCCTACGAGCAGTACTTC. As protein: CASSAGQRAYEQYF.

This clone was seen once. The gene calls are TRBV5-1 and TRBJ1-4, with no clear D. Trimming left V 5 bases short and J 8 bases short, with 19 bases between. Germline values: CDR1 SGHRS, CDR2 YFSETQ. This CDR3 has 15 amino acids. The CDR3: CASRTTGSRREKLFF. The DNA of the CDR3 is TGCGCCAGCAGGACTACTGGCAGCCGGCGGGAAAAACTGTTTTTT. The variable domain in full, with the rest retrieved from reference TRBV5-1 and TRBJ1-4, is KAGVTQTPRYLIKTRGQQVTLSCSPISGHRSVSWYQQTPGQGLQFLFEYFSETQRNKGNFPGRFSGRQFSNSRSEMNVSTLELGDSALYLCASRTTGSRREKLFFGSGTQLSVL.

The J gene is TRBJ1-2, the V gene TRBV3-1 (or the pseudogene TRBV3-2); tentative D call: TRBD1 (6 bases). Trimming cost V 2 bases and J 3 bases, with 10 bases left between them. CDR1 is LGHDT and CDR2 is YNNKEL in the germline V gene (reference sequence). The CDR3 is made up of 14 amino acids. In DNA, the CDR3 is TGTGCCAGCAGCCAACAACAGGGCCACTATGGCTACACCTTC. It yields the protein CASSQQQGHYGYTF.

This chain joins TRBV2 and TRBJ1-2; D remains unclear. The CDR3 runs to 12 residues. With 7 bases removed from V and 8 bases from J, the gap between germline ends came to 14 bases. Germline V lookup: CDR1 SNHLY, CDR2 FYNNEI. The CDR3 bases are TGTGCCAGCATTGTGAGGGATCCGGGCTACACCTTC. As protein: CASIVRDPGYTF.

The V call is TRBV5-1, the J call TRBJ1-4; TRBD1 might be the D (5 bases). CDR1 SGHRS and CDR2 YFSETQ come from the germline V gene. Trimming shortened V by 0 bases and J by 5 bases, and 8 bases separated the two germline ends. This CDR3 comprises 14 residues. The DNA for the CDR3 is TGCGCCAGCAGCTTGGGACAGAAAAATGAAAAACTGTTTTTT. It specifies CASSLGQKNEKLFF.

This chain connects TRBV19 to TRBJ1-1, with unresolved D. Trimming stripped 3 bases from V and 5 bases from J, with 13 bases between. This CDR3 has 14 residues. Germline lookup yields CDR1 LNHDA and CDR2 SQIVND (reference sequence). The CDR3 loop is CASSITRGETEAFF. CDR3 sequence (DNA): TGTGCCAGTAGTATTACACGGGGAGAGACTGAAGCTTTCTTT.

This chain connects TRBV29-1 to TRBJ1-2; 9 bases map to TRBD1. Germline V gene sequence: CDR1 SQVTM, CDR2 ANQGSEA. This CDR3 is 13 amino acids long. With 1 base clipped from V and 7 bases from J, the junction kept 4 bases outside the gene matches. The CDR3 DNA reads TGCAGCGTTGAAGTGACAGGGGGTGGTGGCTACACCTTC. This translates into CSVEVTGGGGYTF.

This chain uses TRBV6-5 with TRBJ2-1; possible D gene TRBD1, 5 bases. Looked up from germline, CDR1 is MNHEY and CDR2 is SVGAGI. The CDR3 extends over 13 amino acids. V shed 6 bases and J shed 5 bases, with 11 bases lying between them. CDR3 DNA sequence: TGTGCCAGCAGCAGGACAAAGGACAATGAGCAGTTCTTC. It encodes CASSRTKDNEQFF.

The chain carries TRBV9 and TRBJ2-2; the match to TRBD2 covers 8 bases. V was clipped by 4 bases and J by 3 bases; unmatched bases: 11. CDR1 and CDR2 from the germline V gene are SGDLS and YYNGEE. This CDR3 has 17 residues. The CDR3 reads CASSPSGRGVDTGELFF. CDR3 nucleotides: TGTGCCAGCAGCCCTAGCGGGCGGGGGGTCGACACCGGGGAGCTGTTTTTT.

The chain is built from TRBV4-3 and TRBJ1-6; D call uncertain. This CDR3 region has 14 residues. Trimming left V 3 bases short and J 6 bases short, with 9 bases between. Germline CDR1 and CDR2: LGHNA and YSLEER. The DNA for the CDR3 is TGCGCCAGCAGCCATCAGCGGGGTAATTCACCCCTCCACTTT. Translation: CASSHQRGNSPLHF.

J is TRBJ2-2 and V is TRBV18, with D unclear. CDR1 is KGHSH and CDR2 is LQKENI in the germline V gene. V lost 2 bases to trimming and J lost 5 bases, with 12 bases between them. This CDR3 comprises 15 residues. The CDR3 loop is CASSPGPVITGELFF. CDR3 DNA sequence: TGTGCCAGCTCACCAGGGCCAGTGATAACCGGGGAGCTGTTTTTT.

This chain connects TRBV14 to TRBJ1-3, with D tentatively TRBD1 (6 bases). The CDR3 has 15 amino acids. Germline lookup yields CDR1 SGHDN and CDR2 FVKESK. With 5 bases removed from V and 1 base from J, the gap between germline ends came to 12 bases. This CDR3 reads CASSETGFSGNTIYF. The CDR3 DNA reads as TGTGCCAGCAGCGAAACAGGGTTTTCTGGAAACACCATATATTTT.

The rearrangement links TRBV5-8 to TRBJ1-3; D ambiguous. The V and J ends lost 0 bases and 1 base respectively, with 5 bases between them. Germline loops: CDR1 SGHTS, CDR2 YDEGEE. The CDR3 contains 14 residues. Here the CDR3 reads CASSLDGSGNTIYF. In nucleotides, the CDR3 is TGTGCCAGCAGCTTGGACGGGTCTGGAAACACCATATATTTT.

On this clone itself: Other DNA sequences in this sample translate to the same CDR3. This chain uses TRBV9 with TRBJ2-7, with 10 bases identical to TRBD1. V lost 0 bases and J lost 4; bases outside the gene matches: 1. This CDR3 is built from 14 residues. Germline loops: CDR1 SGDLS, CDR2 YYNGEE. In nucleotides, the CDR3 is TGTGCCAGCAGCGTAGGACAGGGGGCATACGAGCAGTACTTC. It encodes CASSVGQGAYEQYF.

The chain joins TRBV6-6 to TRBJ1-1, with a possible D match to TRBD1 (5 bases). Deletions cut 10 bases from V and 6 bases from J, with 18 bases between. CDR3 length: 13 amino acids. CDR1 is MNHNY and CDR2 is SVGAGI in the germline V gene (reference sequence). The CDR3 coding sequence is TGTGCCACCGGCCGCGGGGCGCCGGCTGAAGCTTTCTTT. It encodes CATGRGAPAEAFF.

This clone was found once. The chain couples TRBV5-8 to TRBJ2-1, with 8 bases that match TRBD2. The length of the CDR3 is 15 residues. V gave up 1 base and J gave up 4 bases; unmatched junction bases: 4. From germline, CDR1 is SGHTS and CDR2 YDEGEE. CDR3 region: CASSLWGGGYNEQFF. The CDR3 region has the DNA TGTGCCAGCAGCTTGTGGGGCGGGGGGTACAATGAGCAGTTCTTC.

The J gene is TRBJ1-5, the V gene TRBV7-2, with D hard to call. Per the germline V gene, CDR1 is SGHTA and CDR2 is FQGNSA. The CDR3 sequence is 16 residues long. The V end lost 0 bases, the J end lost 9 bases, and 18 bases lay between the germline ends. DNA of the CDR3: TGTGCCAGCAGCTTAGCGGGAGGGCAAGCCCCCACGCCCCAGCATTTT. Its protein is CASSLAGGQAPTPQHF. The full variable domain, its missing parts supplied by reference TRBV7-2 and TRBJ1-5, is GAGVSQSPSNKVTEKGKDVELRCDPISGHTALYWYRQSLGQGLEFLIYFQGNSAPDKSGLPSDRFSAERTGGSVSTLTIQRTQQEDSAVYLCASSLAGGQAPTPQHFGDGTRLSIL.

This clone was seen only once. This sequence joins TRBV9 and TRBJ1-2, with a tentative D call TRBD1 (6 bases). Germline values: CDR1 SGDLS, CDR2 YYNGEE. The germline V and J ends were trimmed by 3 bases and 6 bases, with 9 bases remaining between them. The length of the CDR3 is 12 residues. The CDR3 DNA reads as TGTGCCAGCAGCGCGAGGACAGATGGCTACACCTTC. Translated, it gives CASSARTDGYTF.

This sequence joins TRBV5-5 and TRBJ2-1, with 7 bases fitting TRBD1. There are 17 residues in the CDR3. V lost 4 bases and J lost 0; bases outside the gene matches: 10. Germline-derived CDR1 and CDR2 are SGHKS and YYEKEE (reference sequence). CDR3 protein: CASSPRGQLSSYNEQFF. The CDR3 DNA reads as TGTGCCAGCAGCCCAAGGGGACAGCTAAGCTCCTACAATGAGCAGTTCTTC.